This entry describes one T cell receptor (beta chain). What it recognizes is unknown. This sample was taken from a study of vaccination effects on CD4 cells after COVID-19. The overall study: A few convalescent patients were sampled after vaccination (early and late). Samples were taken post-vaccine, and their median timing was 72 days after the second dose.

Generated by immunoSEQ multiplex PCR, the TCRdb table keeps only in-frame clones and is missing some. The sample shows 17,000 or so clones, around three quarters of them seen only once. The germline V gene has CDR1 SGHTA and CDR2 FQGNSA. The length of the CDR3 is 15 residues. J lost 0 bases, V lost 3 bases, and 2 bases had no gene match. Overall study results and limits: Convalescents' post-vaccine spike-reactive clones were mainly new, vaccine-induced.

Sequencing in the ViraFEST assay came after antigen-specific CD4+ T cells had been expanded with viral peptide pools, which were used to stimulate PBMC. On day 10 of culture, CD4+ T cells were separated out. This person caught SARS-CoV-2 sometime from March to December 2020, and PCR testing confirmed the infection. Two-dose BNT162b2 or mRNA-1273 vaccination was given to participants. The V and J genes are TRBV7-2 and TRBJ2-1; 7 bases line up with TRBD2. The specimen was CD4+ T cells from PBMCs cultured with SARS-CoV-2 spike peptides, collected after COVID-19 vaccination. This receptor was taken from a human donor who had a prior SARS-CoV-2 infection. CDR3 in amino acids: CASSFTGGSYNEQFF. The CDR3 nucleotides are TGTGCCAGCAGCTTTACGGGGGGCTCCTACAATGAGCAGTTCTTC.